Here is one TCR beta chain with its context. The data belong to a study of blood T cell repertoires in COVID-19. Study as a whole: Sites in the United States, Italy and Spain provided acute and convalescent COVID-19 samples. PBMCs, B-cell-depleted T cells, or T cells provided the cDNA or gDNA that made up the material.

In the authors' workflow: The assay estimated nucleated cells by amplifying reference gene primers. Sequencing used immunoSEQ multiplex PCR; TCRdb keeps in-frame clones, though not all of them. D and trimming were read from the DNA, whereas the V and J calls and clone size are those reported in that table. The table has 100,000 to 150,000 clones, around 86% seen once; the top ten hold about a tenth. In germline, CDR1 is SGHTS, CDR2 YDEGEE. V gave up 2 bases and J gave up 8 bases; unmatched junction bases: 15. This CDR3 spans 16 amino acids. This sequence was found in a man aged 35 to 55 with active or convalescent COVID-19. This chain connects TRBV5-8 to TRBJ2-7; TRBD1 matches at 8 bases. The material sequenced was peripheral blood. The CDR3: CASSFQGQGTGEKQYF. DNA for the CDR3: TGTGCCAGCAGCTTCCAAGGACAGGGCACCGGAGAAAAGCAGTACTTC. Full variable domain (outside the CDR3, taken from reference TRBV5-8 and TRBJ2-7): EAGVTQSPTHLIKTRGQQATLRCSPISGHTSVYWYQQALGLGLQFLLWYDEGEERNRGNFPPRFSGRQFPNYSSELNVNALELEDSALYLCASSFQGQGTGEKQYFGPGTRLTVT.